The 26 T cell receptor beta chains below were found in one sample sequenced in a study of early T cells in non-severe SARS-CoV-2 infection. MiXCR, applied by TCRdb to the 5' RACE reads, yields one record per CDR3 protein. Of some 91,000 distinct CDR3 sequences listed, approximately 15% are singletons. The specimen sequenced was whole blood. Receptor source: an adult who was a healthcare worker with PCR-confirmed SARS-CoV-2 infection or an uninfected control (not recorded which).

Only a few counts were recorded for this clonotype. This chain joins TRBV2 and TRBJ2-3; D unclear. The germline gives CDR1 SNHLY, CDR2 FYNNEI. Trimming removed 7 bases at V and 2 bases at J, with 10 bases between. This CDR3 contains 13 residues. The CDR3 nucleotides are TGTGCCAGCAACACCCTACTCACAGATACGCAGTATTTT. It specifies CASNTLLTDTQYF.

The chain employs TRBV11-2 and TRBJ2-5, with D perhaps matching TRBD2 (6 bases). CDR3 length: 17 residues. Looked up from germline, CDR1 is SGHAT and CDR2 is FQNNGV. V lost 4 bases to trimming and J lost 0 bases, with 18 bases between them. This CDR3 is CASSSSVGGTYQETQYF. CDR3 in DNA: TGTGCCAGCAGCTCCTCTGTGGGAGGAACCTACCAAGAGACCCAGTACTTC.

This clonotype appeared many times. The chain links TRBV27 to TRBJ2-7, with unresolved D. Deletions cut 5 bases from V and 0 bases from J, with 17 bases between. Germline CDR1 is MNHEY and CDR2 is SMNVEV (reference sequence). This CDR3 has 16 residues. The CDR3 sequence is CASSSKWVGLSYEQYF. The CDR3 DNA reads as TGTGCCAGCAGTAGCAAATGGGTGGGTCTCTCCTACGAGCAGTACTTC.

Only a few counts were recorded for this clonotype. The genes are TRBV20-1 and TRBJ2-1, with 8 positions matching TRBD2. Per germline, CDR1 DFQATT and CDR2 SNEGSKA (reference sequence). The CDR3 consists of 14 residues. V shed 3 bases and J 3 bases; nucleotides not matched to a gene: 4. CDR3 sequence reads: CSASSGVYYNEQFF. The CDR3 nucleotides are TGCAGTGCTAGTAGCGGGGTCTACTACAATGAGCAGTTCTTC.

The J gene is TRBJ2-7, the V gene TRBV29-1; D may be TRBD1 (5 bases). This CDR3 is built from 11 residues. CDR1 and CDR2 from the germline V gene are SQVTM and ANQGSEA. V was cut by 5 bases and J by 5 bases, with 10 bases left in between. CDR3 residues: CSVPQGDEQYF. The CDR3 bases are TGCAGCGTTCCTCAGGGCGACGAGCAGTACTTC.

A few counts support this clonotype. This rearrangement joins TRBV4-2 to TRBJ2-7, with 8 bases fitting TRBD2. Germline values: CDR1 LGHNA, CDR2 YNFKEQ. V lost 0 bases, J lost 1 base, and 5 bases stayed unmatched. The CDR3 is made up of 16 amino acids. CDR3 bases: TGTGCCAGCAGCCAAGATTTCCCGGGAGGGTCCTACGAGCAGTACTTC. This gives the protein CASSQDFPGGSYEQYF.

This clonotype was seen at least ten times. The chain uses TRBV12-3 or TRBV12-4 and TRBJ2-7; weak D call: TRBD1 (6 bases). The length of the CDR3 is 12 residues. V was cut by 5 bases and J by 6 bases, with 11 bases left in between. CDR3 protein: CASSLQGIEQYF. DNA for the CDR3: TGTGCCAGCAGTCTTCAGGGGATCGAGCAGTACTTC.

The V gene is TRBV18, the J gene TRBJ2-5; the D is unclear. The V end was cut by 0 bases, the J end by 0 bases, with 8 bases between. CDR3 length: 15 amino acids. From germline, CDR1 is KGHSH and CDR2 LQKENI. The chain's CDR3 is CASSPPGLYQETQYF. DNA of the CDR3: TGTGCCAGCTCACCACCGGGCCTGTACCAAGAGACCCAGTACTTC.

This clonotype was observed at least ten times. The rearrangement links TRBV20-1 to TRBJ2-1, with D perhaps TRBD2 (6 bases). The CDR3 loop spans 12 amino acids. Per the germline V gene, CDR1 is DFQATT and CDR2 is SNEGSKA (reference sequence). Trimming left V 7 bases short and J 5 bases short, with 12 bases between. The CDR3 DNA follows: TGCAGTGGCGGCGGGATCAACAATGAGCAGTTCTTC. Residues: CSGGGINNEQFF.

This clonotype was detected only a few times. The chain employs TRBV2 and TRBJ2-3; unclear D gene. The CDR3 consists of 11 residues. The V end lost 8 bases, the J end lost 6 bases, and 9 bases lay between the germline ends. CDR1 SNHLY and CDR2 FYNNEI come from the germline V gene. CDR3 amino acids: CASGKPDTQYF. The CDR3 coding sequence is TGTGCCAGCGGCAAACCGGATACGCAGTATTTT.

This clonotype appeared many times. The chain has TRBV5-6 and TRBJ2-3; D is ambiguous. In germline, CDR1 is SGHDT, CDR2 YYEEEE. V dropped 0 bases and J dropped 0 bases, with 8 bases sitting between them. The CDR3 sequence is 15 residues long. CDR3: CASSLGGISTDTQYF. CDR3 DNA sequence: TGTGCCAGCAGCTTGGGAGGAATTAGCACAGATACGCAGTATTTT.

This chain's CDR3 is CASSLDSYYGYTF. CDR3 bases: TGTGCCAGCAGTCTCGACAGCTACTATGGCTACACCTTC. The chain carries TRBV28 and TRBJ1-2; D perhaps matches TRBD1 (5 bases). CDR3 length equals 13 residues. CDR1 is MDHEN, CDR2 SYDVKM, per germline. V dropped 5 bases and J dropped 3 bases, with 10 bases sitting between them.

The chain employs TRBV4-3 and TRBJ2-7; TRBD2 might be the D (6 bases). With 3 bases removed from V and 0 bases from J, the gap between germline ends came to 12 bases. The CDR3 extends over 15 amino acids. Germline CDR1 and CDR2: LGHNA and YSLEER. The CDR3 sequence is CASSQDGGGSYEQYF. The CDR3 nucleotides are TGCGCCAGCAGCCAGGACGGGGGTGGCTCCTACGAGCAGTACTTC.

The chain links TRBV5-6 to TRBJ2-1; the D is unclear. The CDR3 length is 13 residues. Germline V gene sequence: CDR1 SGHDT, CDR2 YYEEEE. Trimming took off 0 bases at V and 5 bases at J, with 6 bases between the two ends. CDR3 DNA sequence: TGTGCCAGCAGCTTGGGCATCCACAATGAGCAGTTCTTC. It encodes CASSLGIHNEQFF.

The V and J genes are TRBV14 and TRBJ2-7, with D perhaps given as TRBD1 or TRBD2 (5 bases each). Germline CDR1 SGHDN, CDR2 FVKESK. The CDR3 sequence is 17 residues long. V was trimmed by 1 base and J by 5 bases, leaving 21 bases between them. The CDR3, as DNA: TGTGCCAGCAGCCAAGTACCCGGTAAGAGGGGTAACAACGAGCAGTACTTC. Amino acid sequence: CASSQVPGKRGNNEQYF.

The rearrangement joins TRBV11-1 to TRBJ2-1; no clear D gene. CDR1 and CDR2 from the germline V gene are SGHAT and FQDESV (reference sequence). The CDR3 length is 12 residues. Trimming shortened V by 4 bases and J by 1 base, and 2 bases separated the two germline ends. The CDR3 region is CASSWSYNEQFF. The CDR3 DNA reads as TGTGCCAGCAGCTGGTCCTACAATGAGCAGTTCTTC.

The chain uses TRBV20-1 and TRBJ1-2; D gene ambiguous. V lost 0 bases and J 4 bases, leaving 6 bases between the germline ends. Germline CDR1 DFQATT, CDR2 SNEGSKA (reference sequence). This CDR3 spans 12 amino acids. In DNA, the CDR3 is TGCAGTGCTAGAGATGGCGGCTATGGCTACACCTTC. It specifies CSARDGGYGYTF.

This clonotype was detected ten times or more. The chain carries TRBV10-2 and TRBJ2-1, with D possibly TRBD1 on 6 matching bases. Germline CDR1 and CDR2: WSHSY and SAAADI. V lost 6 bases and J 1 base, leaving 10 bases between the germline ends. The CDR3 is made up of 14 amino acids. CDR3 residues: CASSGDRSYNEQFF. The CDR3 nucleotides read TGCGCCAGCAGCGGTGACAGGTCCTACAATGAGCAGTTCTTC.

This clonotype was picked up many times. V usage is TRBV28 and J usage is TRBJ1-3; D is uncertain. Trimming took 1 base from V and 8 from J, leaving 12 bases between them. The CDR3 is made up of 14 amino acids. Germline loops: CDR1 MDHEN, CDR2 SYDVKM. CDR3 sequence reads: CASSLSPEGHTIYF. In DNA form, the CDR3 reads TGTGCCAGCAGTTTATCCCCGGAAGGGCACACCATATATTTT.

V gene TRBV29-1 combines with J gene TRBJ2-3; weak D call: TRBD1 (6 bases). V lost 5 bases and J lost 0, with 9 bases in between. The CDR3 runs 13 residues. CDR1 and CDR2 (germline): SQVTM, ANQGSEA. The CDR3 sequence is CSVRTESTDTQYF. In DNA, the CDR3 is TGCAGCGTTCGGACAGAAAGCACAGATACGCAGTATTTT.

This clonotype was counted only a few times. This chain links TRBV15 with TRBJ1-2; TRBD1 matches 9 bases. The CDR3 length is 14 residues. J lost 4 bases, V lost 6 bases, and 6 bases had no gene match. Looked up from germline, CDR1 is LNHNV and CDR2 is YYDKDF (reference sequence). The CDR3 loop is CATRPDRGLYGYTF. The CDR3 DNA reads as TGTGCCACCAGGCCGGACAGGGGTCTCTATGGCTACACCTTC.

The sample holds many counts of this clonotype. The chain joins TRBV4-1 to TRBJ1-6, with D hard to call. Germline V gene lookup returns CDR1 MGHRA and CDR2 YSYEKL. This CDR3 has 16 amino acids. Between the trimmed V and J ends, which lost 0 bases and 4 bases, there was a span of 10 bases. CDR3 DNA: TGCGCCAGCAGCCAAGATACAACGGCGTATAATTCACCCCTCCACTTT. Amino acids: CASSQDTTAYNSPLHF.

In DNA form, the CDR3 reads TGTGCCAGCAGTTTTGCGCAGGGGAATTCACCCCTCCACTTT. It translates to CASSFAQGNSPLHF. The V and J genes are TRBV27 and TRBJ1-6; tentative D call: TRBD1 (6 bases). CDR1 and CDR2 from the germline V gene are MNHEY and SMNVEV (reference sequence). V was pared by 3 bases and J by 7 bases, with 10 bases between. CDR3 length: 14 residues.

This clonotype was seen only a few times. V gene TRBV18 combines with J gene TRBJ2-3; D call uncertain. The CDR3 runs 15 residues. The V end lost 3 bases, the J end lost 5 bases, and 15 bases lay between the germline ends. Germline CDR1 is KGHSH and CDR2 is LQKENI. The CDR3 loop is CASSPISAAKDTQYF. The DNA of the CDR3 is TGTGCCAGCTCACCGATCTCGGCCGCTAAAGATACGCAGTATTTT.

The rearrangement joins TRBV11-2 to TRBJ2-2; no definite D call. The germline V gene has CDR1 SGHAT and CDR2 FQNNGV. This CDR3 is 15 amino acids long. V was cut by 5 bases and J by 7 bases, with 17 bases left in between. Here the CDR3 reads CASSPWVEIVGELFF. CDR3 sequence (DNA): TGTGCCAGCAGCCCCTGGGTTGAAATCGTCGGGGAGCTGTTTTTT. The variable domain in full, completed from reference TRBV11-2 and TRBJ2-2, reads EAGVAQSPRYKIIEKRQSVAFWCNPISGHATLYWYQQILGQGPKLLIQFQNNGVVDDSQLPKDRFSAERLKGVDSTLKIQPAKLEDSAVYLCASSPWVEIVGELFFGEGSRLTVL.

As concerns this clonotype: One end of the junction fails to match germline, which may point to a read error. V and J are TRBV12-3 or TRBV12-4 and TRBJ2-7; 9 nucleotides agree with TRBD2. The CDR3 spans 15 residues. Here the CDR3 reads CGSSLFSGRGGEQYF. CDR3 in DNA: TGTGGCAGCAGTTTGTTTAGCGGGAGAGGTGGCGAGCAGTACTTC.